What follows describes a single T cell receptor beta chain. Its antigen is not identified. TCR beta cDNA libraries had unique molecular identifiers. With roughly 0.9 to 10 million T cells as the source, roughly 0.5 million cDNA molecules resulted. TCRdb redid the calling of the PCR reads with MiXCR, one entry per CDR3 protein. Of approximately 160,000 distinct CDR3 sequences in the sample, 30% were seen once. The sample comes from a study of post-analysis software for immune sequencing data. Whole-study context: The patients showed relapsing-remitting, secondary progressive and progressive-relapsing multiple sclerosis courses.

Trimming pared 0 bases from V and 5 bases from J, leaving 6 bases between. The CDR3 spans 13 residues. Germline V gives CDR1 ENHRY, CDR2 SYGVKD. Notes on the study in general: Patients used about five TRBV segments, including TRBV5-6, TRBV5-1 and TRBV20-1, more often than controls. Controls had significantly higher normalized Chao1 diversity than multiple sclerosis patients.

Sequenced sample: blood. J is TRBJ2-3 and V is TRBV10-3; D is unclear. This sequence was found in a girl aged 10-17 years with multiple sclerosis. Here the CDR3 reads CAISESFLDTQYF. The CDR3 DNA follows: TGTGCCATCAGTGAGTCGTTTCTAGATACGCAGTATTTT.